This T cell receptor (beta chain) was sequenced during a study of T cells expressing NK-cell markers. TCRdb re-called the 5' RACE reads and gives one entry per CDR3 protein, without DNA. Its table lists 500,000 to 700,000 distinct CDR3 sequences. CDR1 is MDHEN, CDR2 SYDVKM, per germline. This CDR3 has 20 residues. This clonotype originated in a man between 18 and 29 years old in good health. The sample taken for sequencing was blood T cells: a sorted CD56 or NKG2C T cell subset, CD4+ or CD8+ T cells, or bulk PBMC T cells (not recorded which). The chain is built from TRBV28 and TRBJ2-1; TCRdb's D gene call, TRBD1, goes unchecked for lack of DNA. This chain's CDR3 is CASRSVIGTGEGVLRDEQFF.